The 5 T cell receptor beta chains given below trace back to one sample, sequenced in a study of blood T cell repertoires in COVID-19 (dated by TCRdb to 2020 to 2022). Library preparation was by the immunoSEQ multiplex PCR assay. TCRdb obtained this table from immuneACCESS and retained in-frame rearrangements with V and J assigned. These tables miss some clones; where compared with another copy, unresolved V genes account for less than half of the shortfall, and the remainder is unexplained. Here the sample has about 380,000 clones; around 87% occur a single time. Of the sample, 1% to 1.5% is held by the ten largest clones. The sequencing input was PBMCs or T cells enriched from blood (not recorded which). Receptors originate from a man aged 25 to 40 who had recovered from COVID-19.

The chain is built from TRBV7-9 and TRBJ1-6, with TRBD1 matching over 7 bases. The J segment lost 6 bases and the V segment lost 5 bases, leaving 4 bases of the junction unmatched. The CDR3 runs to 14 residues. Germline lookup yields CDR1 SEHNR and CDR2 FQNEAQ (reference sequence). CDR3 bases: TGTGCCAGCAGCCTAACAGGGGTTAATTCACCCCTCCACTTT. Its protein product is CASSLTGVNSPLHF.

The chain joins TRBV19 to TRBJ1-1; D might be TRBD1 (5 bases). There are 13 residues in the CDR3. The germline V gene encodes CDR1 LNHDA and CDR2 SQIVND (reference sequence). The V end was cut by 6 bases, the J end by 3 bases, with 11 bases between. CDR3 in amino acids: CASRPWGDTEAFF. The DNA of the CDR3 is TGTGCCAGTAGACCTTGGGGGGACACTGAAGCTTTCTTT.

This clone has just one count. The gene calls are TRBV4-2 and TRBJ1-6; possible D gene TRBD1, 6 bases. V dropped 1 base and J dropped 9 bases, with 10 bases sitting between them. Germline CDR1 LGHNA, CDR2 YNFKEQ. The CDR3 loop spans 14 amino acids. The CDR3 coding sequence is TGTGCCAGCAGCCAAGGGACAGAGGCTTCACCCCTCCACTTT. Translated: CASSQGTEASPLHF.

The chain couples TRBV30 to TRBJ2-3; D is unresolved. The V gene lost 2 bases and the J gene lost 5 bases, with 11 bases spanning the gap. The CDR3 extends over 13 amino acids. Germline CDR1 reads GTSNPN; CDR2 reads SVGIG (reference sequence). CDR3 sequence: CAWSPRLRDTQYF. CDR3 nucleotides: TGTGCCTGGAGTCCCAGGTTGCGAGATACGCAGTATTTT.

The genes are TRBV27 and TRBJ1-1; D is undetermined. Trimming left V 0 bases short and J 2 bases short, with 7 bases between. This CDR3 has 14 amino acids. The V gene's germline CDR1 is MNHEY and CDR2 SMNVEV (reference sequence). CDR3 bases: TGTGCCAGCAGTTTATCGTTTAGAAACACTGAAGCTTTCTTT. It is translated as CASSLSFRNTEAFF.